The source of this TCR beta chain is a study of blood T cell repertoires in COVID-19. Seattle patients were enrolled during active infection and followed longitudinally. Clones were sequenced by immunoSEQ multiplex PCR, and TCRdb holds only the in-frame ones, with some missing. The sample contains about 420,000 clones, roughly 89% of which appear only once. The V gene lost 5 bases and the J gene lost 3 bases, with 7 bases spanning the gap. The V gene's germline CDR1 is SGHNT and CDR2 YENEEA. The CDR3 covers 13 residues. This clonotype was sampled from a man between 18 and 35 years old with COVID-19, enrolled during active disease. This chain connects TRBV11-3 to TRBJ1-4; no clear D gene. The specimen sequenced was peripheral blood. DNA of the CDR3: TGTGCCAGCAGCCCACAGTCTAATGAAAAACTGTTTTTT. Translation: CASSPQSNEKLFF.